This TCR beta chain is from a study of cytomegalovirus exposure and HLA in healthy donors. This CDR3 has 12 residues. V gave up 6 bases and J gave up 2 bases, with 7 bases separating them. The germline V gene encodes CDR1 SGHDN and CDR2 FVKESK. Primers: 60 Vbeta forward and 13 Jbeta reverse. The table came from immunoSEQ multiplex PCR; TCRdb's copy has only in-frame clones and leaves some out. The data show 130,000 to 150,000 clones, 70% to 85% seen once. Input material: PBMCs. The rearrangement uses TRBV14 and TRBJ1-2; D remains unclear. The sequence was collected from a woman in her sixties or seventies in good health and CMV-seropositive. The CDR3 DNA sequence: TGTGCCAGCAGTAGTAGCAACTATGGCTACACCTTC. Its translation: CASSSSNYGYTF.